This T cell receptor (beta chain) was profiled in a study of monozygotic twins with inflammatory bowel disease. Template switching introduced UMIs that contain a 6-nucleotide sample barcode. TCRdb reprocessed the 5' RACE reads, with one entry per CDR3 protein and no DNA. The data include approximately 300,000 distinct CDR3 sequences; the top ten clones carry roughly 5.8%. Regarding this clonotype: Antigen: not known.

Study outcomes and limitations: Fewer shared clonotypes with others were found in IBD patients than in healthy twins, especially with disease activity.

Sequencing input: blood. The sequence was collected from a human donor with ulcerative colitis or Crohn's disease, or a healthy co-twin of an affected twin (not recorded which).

This chain's CDR3 is CASSLRRDSSYNEQFF. This sequence joins TRBV7-8 and TRBJ2-1; there is no DNA to check the TCRdb D call of TRBD1. Germline values: CDR1 SGHVS, CDR2 FQNEAQ. The length of the CDR3 is 16 residues.